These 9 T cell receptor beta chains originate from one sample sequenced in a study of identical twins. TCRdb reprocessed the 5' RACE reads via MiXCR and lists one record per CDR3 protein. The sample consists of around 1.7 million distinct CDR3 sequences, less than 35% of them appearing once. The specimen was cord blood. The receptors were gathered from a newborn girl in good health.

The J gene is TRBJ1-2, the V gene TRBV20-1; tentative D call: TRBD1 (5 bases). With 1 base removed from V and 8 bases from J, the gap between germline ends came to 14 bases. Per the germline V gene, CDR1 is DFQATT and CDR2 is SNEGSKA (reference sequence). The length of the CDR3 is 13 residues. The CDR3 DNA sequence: TGCAGTGCTAGAGTTCTGGGGCTCTACGGCTACACCTTC. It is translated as CSARVLGLYGYTF.

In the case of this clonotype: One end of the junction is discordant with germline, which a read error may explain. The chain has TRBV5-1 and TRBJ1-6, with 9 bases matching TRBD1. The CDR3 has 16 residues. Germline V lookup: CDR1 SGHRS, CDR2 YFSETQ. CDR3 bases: TGCGCCAGCAGCTTGGGCGGCCGGGACAGGGATTCACCCCCCCACTTT. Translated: CASSLGGRDRDSPPHF.

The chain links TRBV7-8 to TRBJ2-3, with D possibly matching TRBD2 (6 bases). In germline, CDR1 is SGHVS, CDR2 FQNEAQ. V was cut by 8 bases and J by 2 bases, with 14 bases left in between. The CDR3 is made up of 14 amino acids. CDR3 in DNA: TGTGCCAGCCGACCCGGGAGATTCACAGATACGCAGTATTTT. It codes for CASRPGRFTDTQYF.

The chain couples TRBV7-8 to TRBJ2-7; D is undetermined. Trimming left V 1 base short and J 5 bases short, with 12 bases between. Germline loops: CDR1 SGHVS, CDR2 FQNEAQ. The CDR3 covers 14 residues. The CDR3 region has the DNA TGTGCCAGCAGCTTAGGATACGGCTACGACGAGCAGTACTTC. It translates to CASSLGYGYDEQYF.

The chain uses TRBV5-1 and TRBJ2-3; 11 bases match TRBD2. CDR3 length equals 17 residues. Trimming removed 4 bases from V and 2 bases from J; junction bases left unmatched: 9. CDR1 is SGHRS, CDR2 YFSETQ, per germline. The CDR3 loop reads CASSTPGTSGLTDTQYF. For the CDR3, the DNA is TGCGCCAGCAGCACCCCCGGGACTAGCGGCCTCACAGATACGCAGTATTTT. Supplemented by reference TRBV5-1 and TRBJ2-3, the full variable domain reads KAGVTQTPRYLIKTRGQQVTLSCSPISGHRSVSWYQQTPGQGLQFLFEYFSETQRNKGNFPGRFSGRQFSNSRSEMNVSTLELGDSALYLCASSTPGTSGLTDTQYFGPGTRLTVL.

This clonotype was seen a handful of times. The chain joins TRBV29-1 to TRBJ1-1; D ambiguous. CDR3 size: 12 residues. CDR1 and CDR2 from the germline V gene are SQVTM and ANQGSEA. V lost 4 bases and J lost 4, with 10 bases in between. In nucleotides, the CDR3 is TGCAGCGTTGCGAGGTGGTCCACTGAAGCTTTCTTT. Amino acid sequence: CSVARWSTEAFF.

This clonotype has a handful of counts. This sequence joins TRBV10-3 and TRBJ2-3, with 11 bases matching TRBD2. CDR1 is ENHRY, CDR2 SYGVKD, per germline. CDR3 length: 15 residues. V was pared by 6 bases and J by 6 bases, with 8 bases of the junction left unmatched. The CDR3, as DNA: TGTGCCATCAGCGCTCCACTAGCGGGAGAGGATACGCAGTATTTT. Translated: CAISAPLAGEDTQYF.

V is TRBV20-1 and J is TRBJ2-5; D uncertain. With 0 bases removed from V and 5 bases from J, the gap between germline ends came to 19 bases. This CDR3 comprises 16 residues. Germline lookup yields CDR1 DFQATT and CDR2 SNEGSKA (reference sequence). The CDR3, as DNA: TGCAGTGCTAGAGATCCTGGCCTAGTGGACCCTGAGACCCAGTACTTC. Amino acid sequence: CSARDPGLVDPETQYF.

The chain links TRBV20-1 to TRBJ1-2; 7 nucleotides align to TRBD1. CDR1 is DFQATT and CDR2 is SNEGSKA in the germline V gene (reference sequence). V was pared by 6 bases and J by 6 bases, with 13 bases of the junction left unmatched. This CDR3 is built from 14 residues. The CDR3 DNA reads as TGCAGTGCCCTGGACAGGTCATACTCAGATGGCTACACCTTC. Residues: CSALDRSYSDGYTF.